This passage covers 5 T cell receptor beta chains from one sample sequenced in a study of T cells in Graves' hyperthyroidism and ophthalmopathy. Amplified TCR beta CDR3 regions derived from RNA transcripts. The study used the HTBI primer set for a first-round RT-PCR of the TCR CDR3. MiXCR was run by TCRdb on the multiplex PCR reads, yielding one entry per CDR3 protein. This sample has hundreds of thousands of distinct CDR3 sequences, with 38% found just once. The specimen was blood. The receptors derive from a man aged 18 to 29 with Graves' hyperthyroidism.

This sequence joins TRBV9 and TRBJ2-7; 10 bases match TRBD2. The CDR3 consists of 14 residues. V lost 7 bases and J lost 5; bases outside the gene matches: 9. The germline CDR1 and CDR2 sequences are SGDLS and YYNGEE. The CDR3 loop reads CASSPGLANDEQYF. The CDR3 DNA reads as TGTGCCAGCTCACCGGGACTAGCGAACGACGAGCAGTACTTC. The whole variable domain, filled in from reference TRBV9 and TRBJ2-7, reads DSGVTQTPKHLITATGQRVTLRCSPRSGDLSVYWYQQSLDQGLQFLIQYYNGEERAKGNILERFSAQQFPDLHSELNLSSLELGDSALYFCASSPGLANDEQYFGPGTRLTVT.

This clonotype showed up just a few times. This rearrangement joins TRBV28 to TRBJ1-6; D might be TRBD1 (6 bases). CDR1 is MDHEN and CDR2 is SYDVKM in the germline V gene. The V and J ends lost 3 bases and 7 bases respectively, with 10 bases between them. The CDR3 contains 14 residues. CDR3 sequence (DNA): TGTGCCAGCAGTTTCGGGGGCGAGAATTCACCCCTCCACTTT. It codes for CASSFGGENSPLHF.

This clonotype has a handful of counts. V gene TRBV12-3 or TRBV12-4 combines with J gene TRBJ1-1, with D possibly matching TRBD1 (6 bases). The CDR3 extends over 15 amino acids. V lost 5 bases and J 0 bases, leaving 13 bases between the germline ends. The CDR3, as DNA: TGTGCCAGCAGTCCGCGACAGGACCTGAACACTGAAGCTTTCTTT. It yields the protein CASSPRQDLNTEAFF.

The chain is built from TRBV10-2 and TRBJ1-2; D is perhaps TRBD1 (5 bases). CDR1 and CDR2 (germline): WSHSY, SAAADI. Trimming left V 10 bases short and J 4 bases short, with 10 bases between. The CDR3 contains 11 residues. Here the CDR3 DNA reads TGCGCCACCACAACAGGCTATGGCTACACCTTC. It yields the protein CATTTGYGYTF.

This clonotype has more than one count but fewer than ten. This chain connects TRBV12-3 or TRBV12-4 to TRBJ1-3; D not certain. With 6 bases removed from V and 0 bases from J, the gap between germline ends came to 9 bases. This CDR3 comprises 14 residues. The CDR3 spells CASSPPNSGNTIYF. In DNA form, the CDR3 reads TGTGCCAGCAGCCCACCGAACTCTGGAAACACCATATATTTT.